This TCR beta chain is drawn from a study of vaccination effects on CD4 cells after COVID-19. It was after around 10 days of culture that CD4+ T cells were isolated. Each person got two doses of an mRNA SARS-CoV-2 vaccine, BNT162b2 or mRNA-1273. Between the trimmed V and J ends, which lost 4 bases and 0 bases, there was a span of 14 bases. The CDR3 runs to 15 residues. The germline V gene has CDR1 SGHRS and CDR2 YFSETQ. Profiling relied on immunoSEQ multiplex PCR, and the TCRdb table lists in-frame clones only, not all of them. This table has about 45,000 clones, 72% appearing once. With respect to this clone: Its antigen is currently unknown.

The rearrangement uses TRBV5-1 and TRBJ2-7; D perhaps matches TRBD1 (7 bases). The TCR sequence derives from a human donor who received a COVID-19 vaccine. The sample in question was CD4+ T cells from PBMCs cultured without peptide, obtained after COVID-19 vaccination. This chain's CDR3 is CASSGGQTSSYEQYF. CDR3 nucleotide sequence: TGCGCCAGCAGCGGGGGACAGACTAGCTCCTACGAGCAGTACTTC.